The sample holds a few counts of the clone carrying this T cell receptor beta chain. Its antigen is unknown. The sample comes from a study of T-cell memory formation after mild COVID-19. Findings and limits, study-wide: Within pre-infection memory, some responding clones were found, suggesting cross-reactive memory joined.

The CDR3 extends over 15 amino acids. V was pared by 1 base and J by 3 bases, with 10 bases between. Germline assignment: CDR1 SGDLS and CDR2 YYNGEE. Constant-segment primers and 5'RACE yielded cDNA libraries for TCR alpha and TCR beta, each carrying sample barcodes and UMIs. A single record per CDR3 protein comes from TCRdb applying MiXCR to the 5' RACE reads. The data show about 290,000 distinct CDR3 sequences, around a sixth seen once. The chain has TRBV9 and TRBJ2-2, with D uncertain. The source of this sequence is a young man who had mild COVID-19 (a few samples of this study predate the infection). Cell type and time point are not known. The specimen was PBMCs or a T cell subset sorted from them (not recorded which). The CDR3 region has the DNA TGTGCCAGCAGCGTAAGTGGTGGGGACACCGGGGAGCTGTTTTTT. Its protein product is CASSVSGGDTGELFF.